This T cell receptor beta chain is from a study of cytomegalovirus exposure and HLA in healthy donors. Findings of the study overall: Specific recognition of CMV antigens was confirmed in vitro for three chains (all CMV-associated). It was approximately 150 TCR beta chains that were listed as cytomegalovirus-associated.

PCR used 60 Vbeta primers and 13 Jbeta primers. How the authors handled the data: The authors later counted some 76 million unique TCR beta chains, 8.5 million to 13 million of them shared. Some clones are missing from TCRdb's copy, which holds only in-frame ones; the method was immunoSEQ multiplex PCR. D and trimming come from the DNA, and the V and J calls and clone size come from that table. The repertoire has about 100,000 clones, roughly 75% of them found once; the top ten carry 0.6% to 0.95%. This clone has more than one count but fewer than ten. Its antigen is as yet unknown. The germline V gene has CDR1 SNHLY and CDR2 FYNNEI. V lost 7 bases to trimming and J lost 8 bases, with 17 bases between them. There are 13 residues in the CDR3.

This clonotype was obtained from an older woman in good health and CMV-seronegative. Sequenced sample: PBMCs. The chain employs TRBV2 and TRBJ1-2; D possibly corresponds to TRBD1 (6 bases). The CDR3 DNA follows: TGTGCCAGCATTCAGAACAGGGTCTACGGCTACACCTTC. Its translation is CASIQNRVYGYTF.